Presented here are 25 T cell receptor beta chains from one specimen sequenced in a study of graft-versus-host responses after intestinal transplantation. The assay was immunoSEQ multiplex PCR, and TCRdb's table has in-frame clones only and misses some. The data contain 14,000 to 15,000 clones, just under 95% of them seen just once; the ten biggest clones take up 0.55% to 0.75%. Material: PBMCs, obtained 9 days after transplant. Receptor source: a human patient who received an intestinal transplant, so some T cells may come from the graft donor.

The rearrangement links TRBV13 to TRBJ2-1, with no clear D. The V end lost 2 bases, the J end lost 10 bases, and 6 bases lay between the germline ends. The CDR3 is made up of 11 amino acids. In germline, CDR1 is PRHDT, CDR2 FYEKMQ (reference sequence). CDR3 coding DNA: TGTGCCAGCAGCTTATATGACGAGCAGTTCTTC. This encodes CASSLYDEQFF.

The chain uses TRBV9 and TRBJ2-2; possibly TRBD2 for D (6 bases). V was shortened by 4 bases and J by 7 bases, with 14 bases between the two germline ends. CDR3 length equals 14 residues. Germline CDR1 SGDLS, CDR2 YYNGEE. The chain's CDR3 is CASSSEGTDGELFF. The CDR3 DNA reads TGTGCCAGCAGCTCGGAGGGGACGGACGGGGAGCTGTTTTTT.

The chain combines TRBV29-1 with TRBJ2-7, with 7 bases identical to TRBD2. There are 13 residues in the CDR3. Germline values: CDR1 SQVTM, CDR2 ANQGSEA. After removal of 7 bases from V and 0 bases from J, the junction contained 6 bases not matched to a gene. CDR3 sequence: CSALAELSYEQYF. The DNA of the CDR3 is TGCAGCGCCCTAGCGGAGCTCTCCTACGAGCAGTACTTC.

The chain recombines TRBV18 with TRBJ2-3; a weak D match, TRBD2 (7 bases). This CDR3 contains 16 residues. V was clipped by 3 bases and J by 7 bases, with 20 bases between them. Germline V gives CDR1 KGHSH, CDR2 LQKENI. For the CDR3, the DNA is TGTGCCAGCTCACCCCCGGGGGCTCCGGGGGGAAATACGCAGTATTTT. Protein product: CASSPPGAPGGNTQYF.

CDR3 DNA sequence: TGTGCCAGCAGTTCATCCGGGACTAGCGGAGACAATGAGCAGTTCTTC. Translation gives CASSSSGTSGDNEQFF. This chain connects TRBV27 to TRBJ2-1; TRBD2 aligns across 11 bases. V shed 4 bases and J 5 bases; nucleotides not matched to a gene: 7. CDR3 length: 16 amino acids. Germline V gene data show CDR1 as MNHEY and CDR2 as SMNVEV (reference sequence).

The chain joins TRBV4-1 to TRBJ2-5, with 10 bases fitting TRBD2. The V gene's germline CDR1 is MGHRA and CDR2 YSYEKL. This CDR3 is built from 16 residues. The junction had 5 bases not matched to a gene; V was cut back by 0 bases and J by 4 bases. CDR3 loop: CASSQDRLAGAETQYF. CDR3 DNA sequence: TGCGCCAGCAGCCAAGATCGCCTAGCGGGAGCAGAGACCCAGTACTTC.

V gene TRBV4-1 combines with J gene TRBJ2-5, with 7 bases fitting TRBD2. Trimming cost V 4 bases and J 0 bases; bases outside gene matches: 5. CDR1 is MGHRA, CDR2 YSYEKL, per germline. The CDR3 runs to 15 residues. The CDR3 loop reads CASSPEAGNQETQYF. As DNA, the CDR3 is TGCGCCAGCAGCCCCGAAGCGGGGAACCAAGAGACCCAGTACTTC.

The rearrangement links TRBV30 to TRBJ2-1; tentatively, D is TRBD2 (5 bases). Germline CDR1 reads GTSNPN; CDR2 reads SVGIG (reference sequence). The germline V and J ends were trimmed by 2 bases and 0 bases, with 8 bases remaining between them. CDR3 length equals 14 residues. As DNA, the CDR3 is TGTGCCTGGAGTACGGGAATCTCCTACAATGAGCAGTTCTTC. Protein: CAWSTGISYNEQFF.

The CDR3 sequence is CASSLTQQETQYF. The CDR3 DNA reads as TGTGCCAGCAGTTTGACTCAACAAGAGACCCAGTACTTC. This chain connects TRBV5-4 to TRBJ2-5; D uncertain. Germline values: CDR1 SGHNT, CDR2 YYREEE (reference sequence). V was trimmed by 5 bases and J by 2 bases, leaving 10 bases between them. The CDR3 loop spans 13 amino acids.

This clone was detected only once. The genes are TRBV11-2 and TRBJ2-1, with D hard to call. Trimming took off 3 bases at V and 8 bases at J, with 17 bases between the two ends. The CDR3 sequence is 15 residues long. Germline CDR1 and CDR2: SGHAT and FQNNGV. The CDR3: CASSFGSRPGDEQFF. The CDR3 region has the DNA TGTGCCAGCAGCTTCGGGTCCCGCCCGGGCGATGAGCAGTTCTTC.

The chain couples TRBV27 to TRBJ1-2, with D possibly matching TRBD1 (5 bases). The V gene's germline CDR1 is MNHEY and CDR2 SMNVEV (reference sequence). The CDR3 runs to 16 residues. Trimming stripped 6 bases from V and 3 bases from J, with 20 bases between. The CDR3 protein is CASSSRVGVSDYGYTF. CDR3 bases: TGTGCCAGCAGCAGTCGAGTAGGGGTCTCGGACTATGGCTACACCTTC.

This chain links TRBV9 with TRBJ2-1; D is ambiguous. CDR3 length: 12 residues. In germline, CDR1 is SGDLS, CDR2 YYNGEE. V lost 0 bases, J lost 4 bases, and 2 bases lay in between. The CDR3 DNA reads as TGTGCCAGCAGCGTAGGGTACAATGAGCAGTTCTTC. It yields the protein CASSVGYNEQFF.

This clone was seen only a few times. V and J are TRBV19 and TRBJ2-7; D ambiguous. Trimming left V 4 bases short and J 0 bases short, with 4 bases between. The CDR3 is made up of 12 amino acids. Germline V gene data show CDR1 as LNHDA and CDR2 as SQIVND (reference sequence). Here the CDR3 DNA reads TGTGCCAGTAGTAGGGGCTCCTACGAGCAGTACTTC. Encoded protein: CASSRGSYEQYF.

The CDR3 DNA is TGTGCCAGCAAGGACAGGTTGAACACTGAAGCTTTCTTT. The encoded protein is CASKDRLNTEAFF. J is TRBJ1-1 and V is TRBV7-9; 7 bases align to TRBD1. With 7 bases clipped from V and 0 bases from J, the junction kept 2 bases outside the gene matches. Germline values: CDR1 SEHNR, CDR2 FQNEAQ (reference sequence). The CDR3 runs 13 residues. The whole variable domain, remainder taken from reference TRBV7-9 and TRBJ1-1, is DTGVSQNPRHKITKRGQNVTFRCDPISEHNRLYWYRQTLGQGPEFLTYFQNEAQLEKSRLLSDRFSAERPKGSFSTLEIQRTEQGDSAMYLCASKDRLNTEAFFGQGTRLTVV.

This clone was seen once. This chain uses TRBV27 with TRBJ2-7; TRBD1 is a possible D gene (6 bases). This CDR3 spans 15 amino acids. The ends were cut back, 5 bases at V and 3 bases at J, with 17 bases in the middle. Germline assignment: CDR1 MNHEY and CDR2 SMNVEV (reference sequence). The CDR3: CASSTTRGARYEQYF. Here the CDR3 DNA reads TGTGCCAGCAGTACCACCAGGGGAGCCCGCTACGAGCAGTACTTC.

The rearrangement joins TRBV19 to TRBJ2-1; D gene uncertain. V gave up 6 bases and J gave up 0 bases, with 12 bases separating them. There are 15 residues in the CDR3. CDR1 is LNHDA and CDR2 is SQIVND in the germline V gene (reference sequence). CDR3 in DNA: TGTGCCAGTAGCCAAGAGTGGAGCTCCTACAATGAGCAGTTCTTC. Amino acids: CASSQEWSSYNEQFF.

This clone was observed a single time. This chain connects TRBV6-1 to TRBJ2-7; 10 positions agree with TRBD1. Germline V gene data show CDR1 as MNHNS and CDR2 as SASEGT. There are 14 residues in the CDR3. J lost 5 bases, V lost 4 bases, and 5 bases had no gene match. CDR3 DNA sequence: TGTGCCAGCAGTGCCGGGACAGGGGTCAACGAGCAGTACTTC. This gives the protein CASSAGTGVNEQYF.

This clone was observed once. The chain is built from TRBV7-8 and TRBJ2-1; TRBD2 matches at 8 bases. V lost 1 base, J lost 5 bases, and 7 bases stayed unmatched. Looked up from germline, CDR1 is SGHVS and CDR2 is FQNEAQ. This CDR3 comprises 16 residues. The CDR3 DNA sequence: TGTGCCAGCAGCTTAGTAGTTCTAGCGGGTAACAATGAGCAGTTCTTC. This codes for CASSLVVLAGNNEQFF.

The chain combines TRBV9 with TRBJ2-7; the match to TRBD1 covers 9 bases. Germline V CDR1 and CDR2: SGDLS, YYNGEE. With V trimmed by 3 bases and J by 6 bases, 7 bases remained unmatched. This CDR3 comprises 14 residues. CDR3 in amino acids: CASSAGTGPFEQYF. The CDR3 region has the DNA TGTGCCAGCAGCGCCGGGACAGGGCCGTTCGAGCAGTACTTC. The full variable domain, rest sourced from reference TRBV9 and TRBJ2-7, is DSGVTQTPKHLITATGQRVTLRCSPRSGDLSVYWYQQSLDQGLQFLIQYYNGEERAKGNILERFSAQQFPDLHSELNLSSLELGDSALYFCASSAGTGPFEQYFGPGTRLTVT.

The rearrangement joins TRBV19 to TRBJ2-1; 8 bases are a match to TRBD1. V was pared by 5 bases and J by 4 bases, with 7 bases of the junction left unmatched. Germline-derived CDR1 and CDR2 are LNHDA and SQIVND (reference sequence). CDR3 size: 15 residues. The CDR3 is CASSPDRGGYNEQFF. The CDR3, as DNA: TGTGCCAGTAGTCCCGACAGGGGAGGATACAATGAGCAGTTCTTC.

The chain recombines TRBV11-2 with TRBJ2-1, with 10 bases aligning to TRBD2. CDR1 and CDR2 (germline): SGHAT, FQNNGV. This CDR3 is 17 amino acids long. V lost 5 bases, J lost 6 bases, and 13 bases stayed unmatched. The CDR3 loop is CASSPRTSGFKSNEQFF. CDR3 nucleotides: TGTGCCAGCAGCCCCCGGACTAGCGGCTTCAAGAGCAATGAGCAGTTCTTC.

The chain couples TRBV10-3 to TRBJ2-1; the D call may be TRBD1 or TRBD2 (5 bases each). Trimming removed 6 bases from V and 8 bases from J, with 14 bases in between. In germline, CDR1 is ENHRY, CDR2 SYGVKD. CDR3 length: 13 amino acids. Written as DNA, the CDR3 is TGTGCCATCAGAGCCGGGGCCTGGGATGAGCAGTTCTTC. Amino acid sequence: CAIRAGAWDEQFF.

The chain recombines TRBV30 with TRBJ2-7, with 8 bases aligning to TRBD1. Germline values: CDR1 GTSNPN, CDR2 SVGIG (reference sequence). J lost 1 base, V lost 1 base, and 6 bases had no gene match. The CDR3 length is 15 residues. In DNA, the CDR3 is TGTGCCTGGAGTGCAGAGACAGGGGTTTCCTACGAGCAGTACTTC. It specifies CAWSAETGVSYEQYF.

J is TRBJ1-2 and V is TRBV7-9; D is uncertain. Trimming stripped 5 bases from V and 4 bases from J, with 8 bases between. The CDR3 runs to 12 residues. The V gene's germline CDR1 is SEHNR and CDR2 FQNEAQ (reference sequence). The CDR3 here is CASSQTPYGYTF. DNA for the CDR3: TGTGCCAGCAGCCAAACCCCCTATGGCTACACCTTC.

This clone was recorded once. CDR3 amino acids: CASSLTEGYGYTF. DNA for the CDR3: TGTGCCAGCAGCCTAACAGAAGGCTATGGCTACACCTTC. The chain carries TRBV7-9 and TRBJ1-2; no reliable D call. Trimming left V 5 bases short and J 4 bases short, with 11 bases between. The CDR3 totals 13 residues. Germline V gives CDR1 SEHNR, CDR2 FQNEAQ (reference sequence).